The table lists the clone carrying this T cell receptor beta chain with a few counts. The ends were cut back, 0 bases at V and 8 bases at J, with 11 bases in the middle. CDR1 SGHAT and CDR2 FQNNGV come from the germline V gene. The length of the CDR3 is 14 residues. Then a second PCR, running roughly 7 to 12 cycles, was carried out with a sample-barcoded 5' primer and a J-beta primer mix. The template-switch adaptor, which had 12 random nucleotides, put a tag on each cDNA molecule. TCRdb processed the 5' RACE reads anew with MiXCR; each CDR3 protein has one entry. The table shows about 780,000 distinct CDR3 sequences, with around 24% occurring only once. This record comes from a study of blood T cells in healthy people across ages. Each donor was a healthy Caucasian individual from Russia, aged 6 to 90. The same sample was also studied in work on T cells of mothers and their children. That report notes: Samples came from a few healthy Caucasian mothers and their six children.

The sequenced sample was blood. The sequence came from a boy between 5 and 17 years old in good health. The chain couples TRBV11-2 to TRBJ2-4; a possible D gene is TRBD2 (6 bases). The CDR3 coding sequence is TGTGCCAGCAGCTTAGAGGAGGGGAAGTACATTCAGTACTTC. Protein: CASSLEEGKYIQYF.